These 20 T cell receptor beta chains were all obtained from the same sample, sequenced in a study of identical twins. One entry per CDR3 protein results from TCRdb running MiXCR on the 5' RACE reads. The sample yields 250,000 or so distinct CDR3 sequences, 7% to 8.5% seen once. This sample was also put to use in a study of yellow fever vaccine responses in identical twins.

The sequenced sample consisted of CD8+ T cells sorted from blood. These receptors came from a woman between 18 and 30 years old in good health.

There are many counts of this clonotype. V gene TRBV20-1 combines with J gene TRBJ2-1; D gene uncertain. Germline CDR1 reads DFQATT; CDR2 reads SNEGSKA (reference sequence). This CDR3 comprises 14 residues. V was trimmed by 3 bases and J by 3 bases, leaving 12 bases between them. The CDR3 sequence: CSASNPDGYNEQFF. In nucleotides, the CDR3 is TGCAGTGCTAGTAACCCTGACGGCTACAATGAGCAGTTCTTC.

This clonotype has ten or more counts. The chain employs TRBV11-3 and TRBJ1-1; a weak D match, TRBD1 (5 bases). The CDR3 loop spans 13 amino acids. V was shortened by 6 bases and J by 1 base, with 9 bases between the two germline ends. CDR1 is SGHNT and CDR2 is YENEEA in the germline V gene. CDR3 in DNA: TGTGCCAGCAGGGTCGGGGGGAACACTGAAGCTTTCTTT. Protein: CASRVGGNTEAFF.

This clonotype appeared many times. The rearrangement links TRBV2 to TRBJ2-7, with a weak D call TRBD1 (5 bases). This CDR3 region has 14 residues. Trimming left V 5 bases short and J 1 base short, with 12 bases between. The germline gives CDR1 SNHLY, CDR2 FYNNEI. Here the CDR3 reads CASSQGRVSYEQYF. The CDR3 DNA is TGTGCCAGCAGTCAGGGCAGGGTTTCCTACGAGCAGTACTTC. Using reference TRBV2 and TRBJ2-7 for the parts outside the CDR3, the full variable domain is EPEVTQTPSHQVTQMGQEVILRCVPISNHLYFYWYRQILGQKVEFLVSFYNNEISEKSEIFDDQFSVERPDGSNFTLKIRSTKLEDSAMYFCASSQGRVSYEQYFGPGTRLTVT.

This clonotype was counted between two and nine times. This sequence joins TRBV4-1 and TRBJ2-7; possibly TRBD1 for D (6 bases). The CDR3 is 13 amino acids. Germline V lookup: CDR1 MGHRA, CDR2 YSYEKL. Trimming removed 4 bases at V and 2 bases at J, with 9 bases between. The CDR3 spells CASSLDRPYEQYV. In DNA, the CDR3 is TGCGCCAGCAGCCTAGACAGGCCCTACGAGCAGTACGTC.

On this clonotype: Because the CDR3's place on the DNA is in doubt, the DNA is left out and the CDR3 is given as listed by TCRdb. This chain's CDR3 is CASSFLAEMMNTEAFF. The chain uses TRBV28 and TRBJ1-1. The CDR3 sequence runs 16 residues, both termini included. Germline CDR1 MDHEN, CDR2 SYDVKM.

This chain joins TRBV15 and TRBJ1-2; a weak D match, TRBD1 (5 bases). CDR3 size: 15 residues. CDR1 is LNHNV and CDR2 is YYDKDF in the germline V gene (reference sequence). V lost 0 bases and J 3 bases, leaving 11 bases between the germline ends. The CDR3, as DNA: TGTGCCACCAGCAGAGAGCGGGGGAACCACTATGGCTACACCTTC. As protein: CATSRERGNHYGYTF.

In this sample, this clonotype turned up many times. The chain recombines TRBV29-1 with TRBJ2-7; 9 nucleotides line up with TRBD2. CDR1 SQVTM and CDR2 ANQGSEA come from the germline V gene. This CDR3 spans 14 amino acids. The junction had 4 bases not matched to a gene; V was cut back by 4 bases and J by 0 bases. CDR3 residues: CSVGLADGSYEQYF. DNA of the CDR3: TGCAGCGTTGGACTAGCGGACGGCTCCTACGAGCAGTACTTC.

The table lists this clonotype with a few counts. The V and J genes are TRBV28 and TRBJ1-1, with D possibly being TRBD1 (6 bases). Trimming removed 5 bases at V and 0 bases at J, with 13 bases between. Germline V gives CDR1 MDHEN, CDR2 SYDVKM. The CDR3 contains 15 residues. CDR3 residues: CASSPAQGLNTEAFF. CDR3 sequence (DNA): TGTGCCAGCAGTCCAGCACAGGGACTGAACACTGAAGCTTTCTTT.

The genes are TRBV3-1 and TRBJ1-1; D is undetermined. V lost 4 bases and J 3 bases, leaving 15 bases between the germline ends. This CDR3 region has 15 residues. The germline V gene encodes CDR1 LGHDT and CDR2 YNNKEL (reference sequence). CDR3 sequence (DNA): TGTGCCAGCAGCCCGAACCCTGGACGGCACACTGAAGCTTTCTTT. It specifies CASSPNPGRHTEAFF.

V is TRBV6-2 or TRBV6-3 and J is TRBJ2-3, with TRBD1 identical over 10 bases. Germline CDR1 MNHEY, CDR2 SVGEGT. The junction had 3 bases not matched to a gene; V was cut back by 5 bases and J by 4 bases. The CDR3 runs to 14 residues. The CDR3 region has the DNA TGTGCCAGCAGTGGGACAGGGGAAGCAGATACGCAGTATTTT. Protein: CASSGTGEADTQYF.

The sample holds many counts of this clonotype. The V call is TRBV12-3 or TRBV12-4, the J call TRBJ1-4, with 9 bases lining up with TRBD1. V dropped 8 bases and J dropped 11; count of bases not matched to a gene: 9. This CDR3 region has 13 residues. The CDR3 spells CASDETGGGKLFF. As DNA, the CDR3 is TGTGCCAGCGATGAGACAGGGGGAGGGAAACTGTTTTTT.

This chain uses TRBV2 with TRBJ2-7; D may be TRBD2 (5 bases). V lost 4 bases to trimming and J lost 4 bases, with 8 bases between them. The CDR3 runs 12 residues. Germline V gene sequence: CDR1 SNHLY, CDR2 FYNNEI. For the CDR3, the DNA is TGTGCCAGCAGTGCTAGCAGATACGAGCAGTACTTC. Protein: CASSASRYEQYF.

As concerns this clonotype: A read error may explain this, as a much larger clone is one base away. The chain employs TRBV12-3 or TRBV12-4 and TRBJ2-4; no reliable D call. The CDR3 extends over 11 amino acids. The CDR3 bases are TGTGCCAGCAGCGATAGAAACACTCAGTACTTC. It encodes CASSDRNTQYF.

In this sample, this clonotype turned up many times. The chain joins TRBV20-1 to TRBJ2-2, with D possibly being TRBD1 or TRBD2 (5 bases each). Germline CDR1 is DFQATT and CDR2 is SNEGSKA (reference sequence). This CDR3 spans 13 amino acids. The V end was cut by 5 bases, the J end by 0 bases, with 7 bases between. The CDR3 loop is CSAGTSNTGELFF. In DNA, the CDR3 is TGCAGTGCTGGGACCTCGAACACCGGGGAGCTGTTTTTT.

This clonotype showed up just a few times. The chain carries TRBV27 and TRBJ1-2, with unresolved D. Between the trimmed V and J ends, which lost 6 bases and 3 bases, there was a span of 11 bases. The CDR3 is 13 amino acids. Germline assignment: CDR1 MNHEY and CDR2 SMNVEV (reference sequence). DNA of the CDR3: TGTGCCAGCAGACGAACCCCTGACTATGGCTACACCTTC. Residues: CASRRTPDYGYTF.

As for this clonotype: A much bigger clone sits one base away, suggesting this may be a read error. DNA of the CDR3: TGTCCCAGCAGCCCTTTTGCGGGAGAGAAGCACGAGCAGTACTTC. It codes for CPSSPFAGEKHEQYF. The chain is built from TRBV12-3 or TRBV12-4 and TRBJ2-7; 7 nucleotides match TRBD2. CDR3 size: 15 residues.

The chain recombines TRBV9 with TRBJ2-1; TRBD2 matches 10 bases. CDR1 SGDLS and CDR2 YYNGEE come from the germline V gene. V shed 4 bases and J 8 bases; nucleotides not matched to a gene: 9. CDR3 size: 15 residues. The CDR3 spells CASSTSGRAEDEQFF. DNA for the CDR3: TGTGCCAGCAGCACAAGCGGGAGGGCCGAGGATGAGCAGTTCTTC. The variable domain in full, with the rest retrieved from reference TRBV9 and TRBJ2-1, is DSGVTQTPKHLITATGQRVTLRCSPRSGDLSVYWYQQSLDQGLQFLIQYYNGEERAKGNILERFSAQQFPDLHSELNLSSLELGDSALYFCASSTSGRAEDEQFFGPGTRLTVL.

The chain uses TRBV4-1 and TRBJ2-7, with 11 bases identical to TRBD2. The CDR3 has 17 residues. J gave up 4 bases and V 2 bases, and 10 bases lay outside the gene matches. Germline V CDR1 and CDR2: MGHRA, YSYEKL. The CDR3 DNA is TGCGCCAGCAGCCAATGGGAACCGACTAGCGGGATGTACGAGCAGTACTTC. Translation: CASSQWEPTSGMYEQYF.

The CDR3 sequence is CASSRTGPETQYF. CDR3 DNA: TGTGCCAGCAGCCGGACAGGGCCGGAGACCCAGTACTTC. This sequence joins TRBV7-3 and TRBJ2-5; 8 bases line up with TRBD1. CDR3 length: 13 residues. CDR1 and CDR2 (germline): SGHTA, FQGTGA. V shed 5 bases and J 5 bases; nucleotides not matched to a gene: 4.

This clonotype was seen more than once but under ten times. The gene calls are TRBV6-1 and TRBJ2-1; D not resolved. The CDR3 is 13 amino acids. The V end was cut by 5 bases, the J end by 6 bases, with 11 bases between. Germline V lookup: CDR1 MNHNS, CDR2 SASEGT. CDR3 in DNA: TGTGCCAGCAGTCTGTCGGTTTCCAATGAGCAGTTCTTC. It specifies CASSLSVSNEQFF.